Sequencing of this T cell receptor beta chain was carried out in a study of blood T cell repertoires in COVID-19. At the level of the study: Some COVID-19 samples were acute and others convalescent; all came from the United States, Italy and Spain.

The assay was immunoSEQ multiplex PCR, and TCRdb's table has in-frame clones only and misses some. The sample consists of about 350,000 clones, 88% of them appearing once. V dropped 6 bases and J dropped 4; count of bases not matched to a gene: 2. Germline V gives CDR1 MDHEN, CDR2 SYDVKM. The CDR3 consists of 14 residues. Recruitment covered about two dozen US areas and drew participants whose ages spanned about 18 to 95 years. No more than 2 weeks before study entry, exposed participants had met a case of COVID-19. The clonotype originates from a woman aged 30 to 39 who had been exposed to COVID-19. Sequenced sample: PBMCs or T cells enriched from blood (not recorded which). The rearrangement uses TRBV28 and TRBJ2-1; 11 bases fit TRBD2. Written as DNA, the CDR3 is TGTGCCAGCAGACTAGCGGGAGTTTACAATGAGCAGTTCTTC. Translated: CASRLAGVYNEQFF. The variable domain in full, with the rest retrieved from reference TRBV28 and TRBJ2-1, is DVKVTQSSRYLVKRTGEKVFLECVQDMDHENMFWYRQDPGLGLRLIYFSYDVKMKEKGDIPEGYSVSREKKERFSLILESASTNQTSMYLCASRLAGVYNEQFFGPGTRLTVL.